The 30 T cell receptor beta chains below come from one sample, sequenced in a study of cytomegalovirus exposure and HLA in healthy donors (dated by TCRdb to about 2017). To prepare the library, the immunoSEQ multiplex PCR assay was applied. For the multiplex PCR, a mixture combining 60 forward primers for TCR Vbeta segments and 13 reverse primers for TCR Jbeta segments was used. TCRdb re-hosts the immuneACCESS table, in-frame sequences only. Its copies lack some clones; in the studies checked, an unresolved V gene accounts for under half of them, and the cause for the rest is not known. Counted in this sample were 150,000 to 200,000 clones; over 60% of them appeared once. Jointly, the top ten make up less than 1.1% of the sample. The sequenced material came from PBMCs. Every receptor here comes from a middle-aged woman in good health and CMV-seronegative.

The chain joins TRBV7-9 to TRBJ1-5, with a possible D match to TRBD1 (6 bases). The germline gives CDR1 SEHNR, CDR2 FQNEAQ (reference sequence). The CDR3 runs 17 residues. V dropped 0 bases and J dropped 5 bases, with 17 bases sitting between them. The CDR3 region has the DNA TGTGCCAGCAGCTTAGCCACAGGCGTGGGGACACATCAGCCCCAGCATTTT. Its protein is CASSLATGVGTHQPQHF.

J is TRBJ1-5 and V is TRBV10-3; D gene ambiguous. Trimming pared 7 bases from V and 4 bases from J, leaving 11 bases between. The CDR3 is made up of 13 amino acids. Looked up from germline, CDR1 is ENHRY and CDR2 is SYGVKD. CDR3 region: CAINSISNQPQHF. The CDR3 region has the DNA TGTGCCATCAACTCCATCTCGAATCAGCCCCAGCATTTT.

This clone appeared a few times. An end of the junction does not agree with germline; a read error may underlie this. The chain carries TRBV7-9 and TRBJ1-2; 8 nucleotides align to TRBD1. The CDR3 is 12 residues long. CDR1 SEHNR and CDR2 FQNEAQ come from the germline V gene (reference sequence). CDR3: CSSSGSGQGQTF. The CDR3 nucleotides read TGTTCCAGCAGCGGCTCCGGACAGGGACAGACCTTC.

V gene TRBV5-1 combines with J gene TRBJ1-1; no clear D gene. The CDR3 totals 13 residues. Per germline, CDR1 SGHRS and CDR2 YFSETQ. Trimming took off 2 bases at V and 0 bases at J, with 5 bases between the two ends. The CDR3 bases are TGCGCCAGCAGCTTTAAGCTGAACACTGAAGCTTTCTTT. Its protein product is CASSFKLNTEAFF.

V usage is TRBV7-9 and J usage is TRBJ2-2; maybe TRBD2 (6 bases). V lost 6 bases, J lost 8 bases, and 7 bases lay in between. Germline values: CDR1 SEHNR, CDR2 FQNEAQ (reference sequence). CDR3 length: 11 amino acids. CDR3 sequence reads: CASSREGELFF. CDR3 DNA: TGTGCCAGCAGTCGGGAGGGGGAGCTGTTTTTT.

The chain combines TRBV7-8 with TRBJ2-2, with D possibly being TRBD2 (5 bases). The germline gives CDR1 SGHVS, CDR2 FQNEAQ. The CDR3 length is 15 residues. Between the trimmed V and J ends, which lost 1 base and 3 bases, there was a span of 9 bases. The CDR3 coding sequence is TGTGCCAGCAGCTTAGTTGAGGGAGACACCGGGGAGCTGTTTTTT. This codes for CASSLVEGDTGELFF.

This sequence joins TRBV13 and TRBJ1-2; tentative D call: TRBD1 (6 bases). The CDR3 is 15 amino acids. In germline, CDR1 is PRHDT, CDR2 FYEKMQ (reference sequence). Deletions cut 5 bases from V and 7 bases from J, with 20 bases between. The CDR3 sequence is CASSNNGQMRGGYTF. As DNA, the CDR3 is TGTGCCAGCAGCAACAACGGACAGATGAGGGGTGGCTACACCTTC.

The table lists this clone with a few counts. The V gene is TRBV5-1, the J gene TRBJ2-7; D is undetermined. The V gene lost 4 bases and the J gene lost 5 bases, with 13 bases spanning the gap. Germline V gene lookup returns CDR1 SGHRS and CDR2 YFSETQ. The CDR3 totals 13 residues. The CDR3 reads CASSVVRQDEQYF. CDR3 DNA sequence: TGCGCCAGCAGCGTGGTTCGCCAGGACGAGCAGTACTTC.

The chain uses TRBV30 and TRBJ1-1, with TRBD1 matching 7 bases. Germline CDR1 GTSNPN, CDR2 SVGIG (reference sequence). V trimming: 3 bases; J trimming: 8 bases; junction bases outside the gene matches: 6. This CDR3 region has 12 residues. CDR3 amino acids: CAWSLGQDEAFF. DNA of the CDR3: TGTGCCTGGAGCCTCGGACAGGACGAAGCTTTCTTT.

Only a few counts were recorded for this clone. The chain combines TRBV10-3 with TRBJ2-5; possible D gene TRBD1, 5 bases. The CDR3 extends over 13 amino acids. CDR1 and CDR2 (germline): ENHRY, SYGVKD. Deletions cut 8 bases from V and 5 bases from J, with 15 bases between. The CDR3 DNA sequence: TGTGCCATCTCCAGGTTAGCAGGGGAGACCCAGTACTTC. Its protein product is CAISRLAGETQYF.

V is TRBV7-9 and J is TRBJ2-1; weak D call: TRBD2 (6 bases). Trimming pared 5 bases from V and 8 bases from J, leaving 13 bases between. This CDR3 contains 13 residues. Looked up from germline, CDR1 is SEHNR and CDR2 is FQNEAQ (reference sequence). The CDR3 loop reads CASSRRGEDEQFF. CDR3 nucleotide sequence: TGTGCCAGCAGCCGTAGAGGGGAGGATGAGCAGTTCTTC.

This chain connects TRBV27 to TRBJ2-2; TRBD2 matches at 11 bases. From germline, CDR1 is MNHEY and CDR2 SMNVEV (reference sequence). The CDR3 runs to 15 residues. V lost 7 bases to trimming and J lost 6 bases; unmatched junction nucleotides: 7. CDR3 coding DNA: TGTGCCAGCACCCCTAGCGGGAGGATTTCCGGGGAGCTGTTTTTT. Protein: CASTPSGRISGELFF.

V is TRBV29-1 and J is TRBJ2-3; weak D call: TRBD1 (5 bases). The CDR3 has 15 residues. Between the trimmed V and J ends, which lost 1 base and 2 bases, there was a span of 13 bases. The V gene's germline CDR1 is SQVTM and CDR2 ANQGSEA. As DNA, the CDR3 is TGCAGCGTTGAAGTGCAGGGCACTTTCACAGATACGCAGTATTTT. Translated: CSVEVQGTFTDTQYF.

The chain uses TRBV2 and TRBJ2-7, with D tentatively TRBD2 (5 bases). V lost 2 bases to trimming and J lost 10 bases, with 18 bases between them. The length of the CDR3 is 14 residues. Germline CDR1 reads SNHLY; CDR2 reads FYNNEI. Here the CDR3 DNA reads TGTGCCAGCAGTGAATTCACGGGGTTGAGTCGACAGTACTTC. This gives the protein CASSEFTGLSRQYF.

This clone was detected only a few times. This sequence joins TRBV5-4 and TRBJ2-3; D is uncertain. CDR3 size: 14 residues. The germline gives CDR1 SGHNT, CDR2 YYREEE (reference sequence). Trimming took 0 bases from V and 1 from J, leaving 6 bases between them. CDR3 residues: CASSLASGTDTQYF. Written as DNA, the CDR3 is TGTGCCAGCAGCTTGGCCAGCGGCACAGATACGCAGTATTTT.

The chain joins TRBV5-1 to TRBJ2-7, with 13 bases fitting TRBD2. Looked up from germline, CDR1 is SGHRS and CDR2 is YFSETQ. The CDR3 totals 18 residues. Unmatched junction bases numbered 8, after V lost 1 base and J lost 1 base. The CDR3 is CASSLTGLAGDGSYEQYF. The CDR3, as DNA: TGCGCCAGCAGCTTGACCGGACTAGCGGGAGACGGATCCTACGAGCAGTACTTC.

The chain employs TRBV12-5 and TRBJ1-2; D is possibly TRBD1 (6 bases). CDR3 length equals 15 residues. Trimming stripped 2 bases from V and 13 bases from J, with 23 bases between. Per the germline V gene, CDR1 is LGHNT and CDR2 is FRNRAP. The CDR3 spells CASGLPSGGWEGSTF. The CDR3 nucleotides are TGTGCTAGTGGTTTGCCCTCTGGGGGCTGGGAGGGAAGCACCTTC.

The chain links TRBV15 to TRBJ1-1, with no clear D. In germline, CDR1 is LNHNV, CDR2 YYDKDF (reference sequence). V was trimmed by 0 bases and J by 11 bases, leaving 22 bases between them. This CDR3 spans 16 amino acids. CDR3 amino acids: CATSRDDQTTVRRAFF. DNA for the CDR3: TGTGCCACCAGCAGAGATGACCAGACCACCGTTCGGCGGGCTTTCTTT.

This clone was observed a few times. CDR3 residues: CASSLAGGTDTQYF. In nucleotides, the CDR3 is TGTGCCAGCAGTTTAGCGGGAGGCACAGATACGCAGTATTTT. The V gene is TRBV9, the J gene TRBJ2-3; TRBD2 matches 9 bases. The V gene's germline CDR1 is SGDLS and CDR2 YYNGEE. The CDR3 runs 14 residues. V was pared by 5 bases and J by 1 base, with 2 bases of the junction left unmatched.

Here the CDR3 reads CASSNRQANTGELFF. The CDR3 DNA reads as TGTGCCAGCAGCAACCGACAGGCGAACACCGGGGAGCTGTTTTTT. This sequence joins TRBV9 and TRBJ2-2, with a tentative D call TRBD1 (6 bases). V gave up 4 bases and J gave up 0 bases, with 10 bases separating them. Looked up from germline, CDR1 is SGDLS and CDR2 is YYNGEE. The CDR3 sequence is 15 residues long.

This chain uses TRBV11-1 with TRBJ2-2, with D possibly matching TRBD2 (6 bases). The CDR3 spans 13 residues. Germline CDR1 and CDR2: SGHAT and FQDESV (reference sequence). Trimming left V 4 bases short and J 6 bases short, with 9 bases between. The CDR3 protein is CASSSGEAGELFF. CDR3 coding DNA: TGTGCCAGCAGCTCCGGGGAGGCCGGGGAGCTGTTTTTT.

The chain has TRBV29-1 and TRBJ2-1, with D possibly being TRBD1 (5 bases). V shed 5 bases and J shed 7 bases, with 9 bases lying between them. The CDR3 is 11 amino acids. Germline V gene lookup returns CDR1 SQVTM and CDR2 ANQGSEA. CDR3: CSVTDSNEQFF. DNA for the CDR3: TGCAGCGTTACCGACAGTAATGAGCAGTTCTTC.

The J gene is TRBJ1-4, the V gene TRBV4-1, with D perhaps TRBD1 (6 bases). Germline V gene data show CDR1 as MGHRA and CDR2 as YSYEKL. The germline V and J ends were trimmed by 1 base and 8 bases, with 14 bases remaining between them. The CDR3 is made up of 15 amino acids. The CDR3 loop reads CASSQGGLAREKLFF. The CDR3 DNA is TGCGCCAGCAGCCAAGGGGGGCTTGCGAGGGAAAAACTGTTTTTT.

The chain couples TRBV14 to TRBJ2-1; 8 positions agree with TRBD2. J was trimmed by 14 bases and V by 10 bases; bases with no gene match: 16. CDR3 length: 13 amino acids. The germline CDR1 and CDR2 sequences are SGHDN and FVKESK. The CDR3 bases are TGTGCCAACAGACCGGGACTAGTAGGGCCGGAGTTCTTC. Its translation is CANRPGLVGPEFF.

V and J are TRBV29-1 and TRBJ2-1; D is perhaps TRBD2 (5 bases). Germline-derived CDR1 and CDR2 are SQVTM and ANQGSEA. The CDR3 runs to 13 residues. Trimming pared 7 bases from V and 1 base from J, leaving 11 bases between. CDR3 region: CSGRLASYNEQFF. The CDR3, as DNA: TGCAGCGGGCGGCTAGCTTCCTACAATGAGCAGTTCTTC.

This clone occurred a few times. The rearrangement uses TRBV7-2 and TRBJ2-7; 10 bases map to TRBD1. The CDR3 covers 14 residues. CDR1 and CDR2 from the germline V gene are SGHTA and FQGNSA. Unmatched junction bases numbered 7, after V lost 5 bases and J lost 6 bases. The CDR3 protein is CASSPGTGVGEQYF. The CDR3 DNA reads TGTGCCAGCAGCCCGGGGACAGGGGTGGGCGAGCAGTACTTC.

In the case of this clone: Additional DNA sequences in this sample encode the identical CDR3. The chain recombines TRBV7-3 with TRBJ2-1, with a tentative D call TRBD2 (5 bases). V lost 2 bases and J lost 6, with 8 bases in between. Germline V gene data show CDR1 as SGHTA and CDR2 as FQGTGA. The CDR3 runs to 13 residues. The CDR3 protein is CASSLGLLNEQFF. CDR3 coding DNA: TGTGCCAGCAGCTTAGGACTCCTCAATGAGCAGTTCTTC.

This clone has only one observation. The chain uses TRBV6-6 and TRBJ1-1, with D uncertain. From germline, CDR1 is MNHNY and CDR2 SVGAGI (reference sequence). This CDR3 is built from 14 residues. V lost 6 bases and J 2 bases, leaving 13 bases between the germline ends. CDR3 region: CASRTPAANTEAFF. DNA for the CDR3: TGTGCCAGCAGGACCCCGGCGGCTAACACTGAAGCTTTCTTT.

V and J are TRBV5-1 and TRBJ1-5; weak D call: TRBD1 (5 bases). This CDR3 region has 14 residues. Germline CDR1 SGHRS, CDR2 YFSETQ. The germline V and J ends were trimmed by 5 bases and 4 bases, with 13 bases remaining between them. CDR3 coding DNA: TGCGCCAGCAGGGTTGACAGTAATAATCAGCCCCAGCATTTT. Amino acids: CASRVDSNNQPQHF.

The J gene is TRBJ2-5, the V gene TRBV5-1; a weak D match, TRBD1 (6 bases). In germline, CDR1 is SGHRS, CDR2 YFSETQ. Trimming pared 4 bases from V and 2 bases from J, leaving 9 bases between. This CDR3 contains 13 residues. CDR3 amino acids: CASSRDIQETQYF. Written as DNA, the CDR3 is TGCGCCAGCAGCAGGGACATACAAGAGACCCAGTACTTC.